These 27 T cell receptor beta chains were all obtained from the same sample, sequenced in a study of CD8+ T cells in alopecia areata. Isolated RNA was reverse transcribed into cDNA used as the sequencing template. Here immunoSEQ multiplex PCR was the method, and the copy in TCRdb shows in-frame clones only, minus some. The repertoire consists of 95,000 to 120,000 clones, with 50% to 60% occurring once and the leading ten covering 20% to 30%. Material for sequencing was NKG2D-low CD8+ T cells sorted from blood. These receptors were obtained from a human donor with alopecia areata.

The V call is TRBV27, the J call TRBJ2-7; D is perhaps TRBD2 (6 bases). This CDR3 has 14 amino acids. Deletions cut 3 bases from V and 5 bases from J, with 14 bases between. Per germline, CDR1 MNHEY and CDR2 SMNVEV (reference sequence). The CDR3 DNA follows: TGTGCCAGCAGTTTTCAGGGAGGAATCGACGAGCAGTACTTC. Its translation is CASSFQGGIDEQYF.

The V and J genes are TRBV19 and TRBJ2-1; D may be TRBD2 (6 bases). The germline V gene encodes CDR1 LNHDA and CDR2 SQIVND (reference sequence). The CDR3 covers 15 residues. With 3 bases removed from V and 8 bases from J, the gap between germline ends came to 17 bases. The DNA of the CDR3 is TGTGCCAGTAGTATCGGGGACTCACCTCGGGATGAGCAGTTCTTC. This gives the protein CASSIGDSPRDEQFF.

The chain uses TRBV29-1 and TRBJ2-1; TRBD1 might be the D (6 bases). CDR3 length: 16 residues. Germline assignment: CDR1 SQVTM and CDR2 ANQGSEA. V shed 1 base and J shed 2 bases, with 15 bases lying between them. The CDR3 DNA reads TGCAGCGTTGAAGGGGCCGCAGGGGTTCCCTACAATGAGCAGTTCTTC. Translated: CSVEGAAGVPYNEQFF.

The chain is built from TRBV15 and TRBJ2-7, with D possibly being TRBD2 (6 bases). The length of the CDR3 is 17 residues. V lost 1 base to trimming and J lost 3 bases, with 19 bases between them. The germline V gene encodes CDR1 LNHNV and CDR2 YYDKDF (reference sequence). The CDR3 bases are TGTGCCACCAGCAGAGGGACTGAGCGGGCCCACCTCTACGAGCAGTACTTC. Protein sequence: CATSRGTERAHLYEQYF.

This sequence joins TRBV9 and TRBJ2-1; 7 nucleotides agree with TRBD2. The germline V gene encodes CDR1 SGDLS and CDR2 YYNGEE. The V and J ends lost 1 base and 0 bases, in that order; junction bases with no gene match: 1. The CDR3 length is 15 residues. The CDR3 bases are TGTGCCAGCAGCGTACGCGGGGGCTCCTACAATGAGCAGTTCTTC. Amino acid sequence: CASSVRGGSYNEQFF.

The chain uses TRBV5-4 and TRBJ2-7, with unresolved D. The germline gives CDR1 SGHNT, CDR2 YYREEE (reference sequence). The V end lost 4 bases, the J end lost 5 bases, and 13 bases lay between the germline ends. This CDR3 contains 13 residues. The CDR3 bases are TGTGCCAGCAGCACCCCCCAGGCAAACGAGCAGTACTTC. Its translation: CASSTPQANEQYF.

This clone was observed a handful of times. The CDR3 protein is CATRDSSNTEAFF. CDR3 sequence (DNA): TGTGCCACGCGGGACAGTTCGAACACTGAAGCTTTCTTT. J is TRBJ1-1 and V is TRBV19; 7 bases match TRBD1. Germline-derived CDR1 and CDR2 are LNHDA and SQIVND (reference sequence). The CDR3 runs 13 residues. V trimming: 10 bases; J trimming: 1 base; junction bases outside the gene matches: 6.

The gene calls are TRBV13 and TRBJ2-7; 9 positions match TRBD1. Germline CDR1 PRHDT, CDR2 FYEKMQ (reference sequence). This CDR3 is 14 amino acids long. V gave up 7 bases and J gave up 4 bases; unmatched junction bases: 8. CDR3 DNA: TGTGCCAGCACCTTTAGGGACAGGGCGTACGAGCAGTACTTC. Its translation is CASTFRDRAYEQYF.

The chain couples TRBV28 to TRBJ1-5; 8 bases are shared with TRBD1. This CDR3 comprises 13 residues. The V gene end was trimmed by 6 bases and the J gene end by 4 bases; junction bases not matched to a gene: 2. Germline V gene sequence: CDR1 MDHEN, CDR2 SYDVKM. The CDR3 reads CASSWTGNQPQHF. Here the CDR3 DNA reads TGTGCCAGCAGCTGGACAGGGAATCAGCCCCAGCATTTT.

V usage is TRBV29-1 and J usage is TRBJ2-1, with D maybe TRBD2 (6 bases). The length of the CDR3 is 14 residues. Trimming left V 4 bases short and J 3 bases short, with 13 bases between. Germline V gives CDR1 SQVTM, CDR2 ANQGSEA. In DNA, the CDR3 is TGCAGCGTTGGTACGGGAGAGCTCTACAATGAGCAGTTCTTC. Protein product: CSVGTGELYNEQFF.

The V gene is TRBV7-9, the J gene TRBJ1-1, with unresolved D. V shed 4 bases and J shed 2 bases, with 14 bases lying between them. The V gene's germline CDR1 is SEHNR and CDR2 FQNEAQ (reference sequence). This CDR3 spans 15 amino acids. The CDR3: CASSSDSAPNTEAFF. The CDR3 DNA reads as TGTGCCAGCAGCTCCGACTCAGCCCCTAACACTGAAGCTTTCTTT.

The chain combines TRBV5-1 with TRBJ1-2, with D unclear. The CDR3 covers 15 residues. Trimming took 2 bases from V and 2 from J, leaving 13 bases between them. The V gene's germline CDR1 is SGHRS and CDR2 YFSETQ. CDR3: CASSFEPRQNYGYTF. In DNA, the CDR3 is TGCGCCAGCAGCTTCGAACCCCGCCAGAACTATGGCTACACCTTC.

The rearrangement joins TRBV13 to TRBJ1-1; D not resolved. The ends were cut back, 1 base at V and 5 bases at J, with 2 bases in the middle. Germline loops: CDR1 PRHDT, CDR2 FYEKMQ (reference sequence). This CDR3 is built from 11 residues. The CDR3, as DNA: TGTGCCAGCAGCTTAGCTACTGAAGCTTTCTTT. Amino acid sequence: CASSLATEAFF. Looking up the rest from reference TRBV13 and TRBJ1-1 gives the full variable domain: AAGVIQSPRHLIKEKRETATLKCYPIPRHDTVYWYQQGPGQDPQFLISFYEKMQSDKGSIPDRFSAQQFSDYHSELNMSSLELGDSALYFCASSLATEAFFGQGTRLTVV.

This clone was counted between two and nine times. The CDR3 is CASFGTSQETQYF. DNA for the CDR3: TGTGCCAGCTTCGGGACTTCACAAGAGACCCAGTACTTC. The genes are TRBV2 and TRBJ2-5; maybe TRBD2 (6 bases). The CDR3 loop spans 13 amino acids. V was pared by 8 bases and J by 2 bases, with 12 bases between. The germline gives CDR1 SNHLY, CDR2 FYNNEI.

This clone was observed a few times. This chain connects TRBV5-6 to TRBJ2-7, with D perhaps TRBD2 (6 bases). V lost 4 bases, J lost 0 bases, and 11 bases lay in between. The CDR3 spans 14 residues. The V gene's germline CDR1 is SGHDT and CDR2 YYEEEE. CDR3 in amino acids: CASSDGGRSYEQYF. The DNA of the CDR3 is TGTGCCAGCAGCGACGGAGGGCGCTCCTACGAGCAGTACTTC.

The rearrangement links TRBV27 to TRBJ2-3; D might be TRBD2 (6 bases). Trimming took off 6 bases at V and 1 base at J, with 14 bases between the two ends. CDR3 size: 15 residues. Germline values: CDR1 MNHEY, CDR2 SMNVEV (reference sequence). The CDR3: CASSLSGHRTDTQYF. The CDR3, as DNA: TGTGCCAGCAGCTTGAGCGGGCACCGCACAGATACGCAGTATTTT.

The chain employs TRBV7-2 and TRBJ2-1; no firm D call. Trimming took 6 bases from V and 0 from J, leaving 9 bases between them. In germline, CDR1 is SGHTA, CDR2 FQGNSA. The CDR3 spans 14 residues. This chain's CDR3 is CASRVRSSYNEQFF. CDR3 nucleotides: TGTGCCAGCAGGGTGCGGAGCTCCTACAATGAGCAGTTCTTC. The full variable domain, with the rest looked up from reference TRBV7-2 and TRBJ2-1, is GAGVSQSPSNKVTEKGKDVELRCDPISGHTALYWYRQSLGQGLEFLIYFQGNSAPDKSGLPSDRFSAERTGGSVSTLTIQRTQQEDSAVYLCASRVRSSYNEQFFGPGTRLTVL.

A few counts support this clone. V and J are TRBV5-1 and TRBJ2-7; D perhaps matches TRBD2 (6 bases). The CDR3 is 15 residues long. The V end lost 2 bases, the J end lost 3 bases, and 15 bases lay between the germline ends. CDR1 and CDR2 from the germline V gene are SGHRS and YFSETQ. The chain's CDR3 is CASSFFSGSGYEQYF. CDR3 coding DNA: TGCGCCAGCAGCTTCTTTAGCGGATCCGGCTACGAGCAGTACTTC.

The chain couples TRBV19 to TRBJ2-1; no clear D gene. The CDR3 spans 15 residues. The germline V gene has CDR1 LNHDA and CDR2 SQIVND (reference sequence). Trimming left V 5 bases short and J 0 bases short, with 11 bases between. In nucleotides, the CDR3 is TGTGCCAGTAGTTTCTCTACCAACTCCTACAATGAGCAGTTCTTC. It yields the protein CASSFSTNSYNEQFF.

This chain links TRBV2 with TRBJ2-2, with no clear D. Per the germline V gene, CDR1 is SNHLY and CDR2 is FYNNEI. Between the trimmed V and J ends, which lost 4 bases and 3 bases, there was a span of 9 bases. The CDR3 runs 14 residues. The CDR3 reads CASSGGSYTGELFF. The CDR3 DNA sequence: TGTGCCAGCAGTGGGGGTTCCTACACCGGGGAGCTGTTTTTT.

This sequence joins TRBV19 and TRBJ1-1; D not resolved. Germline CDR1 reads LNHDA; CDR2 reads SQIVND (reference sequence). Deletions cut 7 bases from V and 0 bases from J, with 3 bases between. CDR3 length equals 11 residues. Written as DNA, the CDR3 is TGTGCCAGTACCATGAACACTGAAGCTTTCTTT. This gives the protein CASTMNTEAFF.

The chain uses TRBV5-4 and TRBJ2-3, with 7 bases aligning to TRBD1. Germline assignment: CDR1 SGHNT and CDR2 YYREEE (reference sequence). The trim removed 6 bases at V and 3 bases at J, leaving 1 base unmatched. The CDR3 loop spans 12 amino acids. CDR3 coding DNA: TGTGCCAGCAACAGGGGAACAGATACGCAGTATTTT. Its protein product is CASNRGTDTQYF.

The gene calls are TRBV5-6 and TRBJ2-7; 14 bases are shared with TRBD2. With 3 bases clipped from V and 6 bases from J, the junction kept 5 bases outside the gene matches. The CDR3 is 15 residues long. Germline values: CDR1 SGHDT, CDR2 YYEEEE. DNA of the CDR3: TGTGCCAGCAGCTACGGGACTAGCGGGAGTTCCGAGCAGTACTTC. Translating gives CASSYGTSGSSEQYF. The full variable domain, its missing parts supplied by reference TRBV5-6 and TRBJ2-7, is DAGVTQSPTHLIKTRGQQVTLRCSPKSGHDTVSWYQQALGQGPQFIFQYYEEEERQRGNFPDRFSGHQFPNYSSELNVNALLLGDSALYLCASSYGTSGSSEQYFGPGTRLTVT.

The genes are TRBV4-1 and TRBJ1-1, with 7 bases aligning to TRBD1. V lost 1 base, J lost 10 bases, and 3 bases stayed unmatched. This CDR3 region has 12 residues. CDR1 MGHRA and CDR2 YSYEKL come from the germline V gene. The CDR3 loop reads CASSQGEGAAFF. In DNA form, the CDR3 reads TGCGCCAGCAGCCAAGGGGAGGGGGCAGCTTTCTTT.

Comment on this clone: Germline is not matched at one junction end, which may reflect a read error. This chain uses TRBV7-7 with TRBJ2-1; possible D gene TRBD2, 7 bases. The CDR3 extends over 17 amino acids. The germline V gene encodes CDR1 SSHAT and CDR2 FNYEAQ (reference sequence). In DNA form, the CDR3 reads TGTGCTAGCAGCTTAGCGCGGGGGCTAGCGGAGCATGGTGAGCAGTTCTTC. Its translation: CASSLARGLAEHGEQFF.

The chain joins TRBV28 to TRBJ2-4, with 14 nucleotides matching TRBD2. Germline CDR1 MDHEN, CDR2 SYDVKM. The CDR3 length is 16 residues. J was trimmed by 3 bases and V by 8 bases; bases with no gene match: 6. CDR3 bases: TGTGCCAGCGGGAGACTAGCGGGAGGGGTCAAAAACATTCAGTACTTC. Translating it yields CASGRLAGGVKNIQYF.

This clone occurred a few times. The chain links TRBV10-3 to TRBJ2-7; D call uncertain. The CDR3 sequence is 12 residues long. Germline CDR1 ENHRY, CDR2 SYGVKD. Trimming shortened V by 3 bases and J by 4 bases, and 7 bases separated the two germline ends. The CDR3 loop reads CAISDDSYEQYF. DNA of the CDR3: TGTGCCATCAGTGATGATTCTTACGAGCAGTACTTC.